This T cell receptor (beta chain) stems from a study of T cells in Graves' hyperthyroidism and ophthalmopathy. Remarks on this clonotype: What it binds is unknown.

Amplified regions were TCR beta CDR3 sequences from RNA transcripts. TCR CDR3 regions were first amplified by RT-PCR with HTBI primers. In TCRdb, the multiplex PCR reads were re-called with MiXCR into one record per CDR3 protein. Among about 570,000 distinct CDR3 sequences listed, about half were seen once. The study's findings and limits: A model of 13 V-J pairs discriminated ophthalmopathy from stable hyperthyroidism.

The receptor was derived from an adult woman with Graves' disease, either hyperthyroidism or ophthalmopathy (not recorded which). Input material: peripheral blood or thyroid tissue (not recorded which).

The CDR3 reads CASSLWGQPQQYF. In DNA, the CDR3 is TGTGCCAGCAGCTTGTGGGGTCAGCCCCAGCAGTACTTC. This chain uses TRBV7-2 with TRBJ2-7, with D unclear. The germline gives CDR1 SGHTA, CDR2 FQGNSA. The CDR3 has 13 residues. V lost 3 bases and J lost 8, with 14 bases in between.